The next 18 T cell receptor beta chains were all read from a single sample in a study of patients and donors after allogeneic stem cell transplantation. TCRdb recomputed calls from the RT-PCR reads with MiXCR, one row per CDR3 protein. The sample shows approximately 29,000 distinct CDR3 sequences, 30% to 40% of them seen only once. The sequenced sample consisted of blood, either unsorted or a sorted T cell fraction (not recorded which). Receptors were obtained from a human donor who was either an allogeneic HSCT recipient or a stem cell or donor lymphocyte infusion donor (not recorded which). It is not recorded whose cells these are; they may come from a transplant donor.

The chain links TRBV29-1 to TRBJ2-4; 8 bases map to TRBD1. This CDR3 contains 13 residues. Germline CDR1 is SQVTM and CDR2 is ANQGSEA. The J segment lost 9 bases and the V segment lost 7 bases, leaving 11 bases of the junction unmatched. The DNA of the CDR3 is TGCAGCGCCTCTTCGGGACAGGTGACCATTCAGTACTTC. Amino acids: CSASSGQVTIQYF.

This clonotype has just a few counts. The chain couples TRBV6-1 to TRBJ1-1, with no clear D. V dropped 7 bases and J dropped 5 bases, with 8 bases sitting between them. CDR3 length equals 11 residues. Germline CDR1 MNHNS, CDR2 SASEGT. CDR3 amino acids: CASIRGTEAFF. Here the CDR3 DNA reads TGTGCCAGCATAAGAGGAACTGAAGCTTTCTTT.

The chain couples TRBV20-1 to TRBJ2-7; the match to TRBD2 covers 14 bases. V was pared by 7 bases and J by 5 bases, with 1 base of the junction left unmatched. CDR1 DFQATT and CDR2 SNEGSKA come from the germline V gene (reference sequence). This CDR3 is built from 12 residues. The CDR3 DNA sequence: TGCAGTGTGGGACTAGCGGGGGACGAGCAGTACTTC. Amino acid sequence: CSVGLAGDEQYF.

This clonotype has just a few counts. The chain combines TRBV29-1 with TRBJ1-1; TRBD1 agrees at 10 bases. Germline CDR1 is SQVTM and CDR2 is ANQGSEA. J was trimmed by 3 bases and V by 6 bases; bases with no gene match: 4. The CDR3 is 13 residues long. The CDR3 sequence is CSVWTGGDTEAFF. DNA for the CDR3: TGCAGCGTCTGGACAGGGGGGGACACTGAAGCTTTCTTT.

The genes are TRBV7-9 and TRBJ2-1; perhaps TRBD2 as D (6 bases). Germline V gives CDR1 SEHNR, CDR2 FQNEAQ (reference sequence). The CDR3 runs 12 residues. V dropped 7 bases and J dropped 5 bases, with 9 bases sitting between them. CDR3 loop: CASTRRDNEQFF. CDR3 nucleotides: TGTGCCAGCACGAGGAGGGACAATGAGCAGTTCTTC.

This clonotype was observed a few times. This chain links TRBV7-9 with TRBJ2-5, with TRBD1 as a possible D gene (6 bases). V lost 5 bases, J lost 1 base, and 14 bases lay in between. This CDR3 region has 15 residues. Germline CDR1 and CDR2: SEHNR and FQNEAQ (reference sequence). DNA for the CDR3: TGTGCCAGCAGCGTCATCAGGGGAATCCAAGAGACCCAGTACTTC. It is translated as CASSVIRGIQETQYF.

This clonotype was recorded a few times. The V gene is TRBV15, the J gene TRBJ1-2, with D possibly matching TRBD1 (6 bases). Trimming took 1 base from V and 8 from J, leaving 11 bases between them. This CDR3 spans 13 amino acids. Germline CDR1 reads LNHNV; CDR2 reads YYDKDF (reference sequence). CDR3 nucleotide sequence: TGTGCCACCAGCAGAGGGGGGGCGCGCGGCTACACCTTC. As protein: CATSRGGARGYTF.

This clonotype was detected a few times. The CDR3 reads CASMEENGRGETQYF. The CDR3, as DNA: TGTGCCAGCATGGAGGAAAACGGGAGAGGGGAGACCCAGTACTTC. This chain connects TRBV7-2 to TRBJ2-5; tentatively, D is TRBD2 (6 bases). The CDR3 runs to 15 residues. Germline CDR1 reads SGHTA; CDR2 reads FQGNSA. V was cut by 7 bases and J by 5 bases, with 20 bases left in between.

The CDR3 region is CASSKKVGGADTEAFF. The CDR3 DNA follows: TGTGCCAGCTCAAAGAAAGTAGGGGGCGCGGACACTGAAGCTTTCTTT. The chain has TRBV18 and TRBJ1-1; TRBD1 matches 7 bases. The germline gives CDR1 KGHSH, CDR2 LQKENI. The CDR3 totals 16 residues. V trimming: 5 bases; J trimming: 3 bases; junction bases outside the gene matches: 12.

The chain joins TRBV12-3 or TRBV12-4 to TRBJ2-5, with D perhaps given as TRBD1 or TRBD2 (5 bases each). V was trimmed by 3 bases and J by 5 bases, leaving 10 bases between them. This CDR3 has 13 residues. CDR3 loop: CASSFEGRETQYF. The CDR3 nucleotides are TGTGCCAGCAGTTTCGAGGGGCGCGAGACCCAGTACTTC.

There are a few counts of this clonotype. The chain has TRBV10-3 and TRBJ2-3; TRBD2 agrees at 7 bases. This CDR3 is built from 16 residues. CDR1 and CDR2 from the germline V gene are ENHRY and SYGVKD. Germline trimming cut 3 bases from V and 0 bases from J; bases unmatched to any gene: 6. The CDR3 spells CAISDLAESSTDTQYF. The CDR3 DNA reads as TGTGCCATCAGTGACCTAGCGGAGTCTAGCACAGATACGCAGTATTTT.

The chain couples TRBV7-9 to TRBJ1-1; TRBD1 matches 8 bases. V shed 5 bases and J 3 bases; nucleotides not matched to a gene: 14. The CDR3 has 17 residues. Germline V CDR1 and CDR2: SEHNR, FQNEAQ (reference sequence). Written as DNA, the CDR3 is TGTGCCAGCAGCGAGCAGGCAGGGGGCGGTTTACACACTGAAGCTTTCTTT. Encoded protein: CASSEQAGGGLHTEAFF.

This clonotype occurred a few times. The V gene is TRBV4-3, the J gene TRBJ2-1; D not certain. Trimming took off 0 bases at V and 7 bases at J, with 4 bases between the two ends. The CDR3 has 12 residues. Looked up from germline, CDR1 is LGHNA and CDR2 is YSLEER. The CDR3 loop reads CASSQDRNEQFF. In DNA form, the CDR3 reads TGCGCCAGCAGCCAAGACCGGAATGAGCAGTTCTTC.

The chain is built from TRBV13 and TRBJ2-4; no reliable D call. Per the germline V gene, CDR1 is PRHDT and CDR2 is FYEKMQ (reference sequence). V was clipped by 4 bases and J by 0 bases, with 22 bases between them. The CDR3 loop spans 19 amino acids. The CDR3 is CASSSKWTRRWLAKNIQYF. The CDR3 coding sequence is TGTGCCAGCAGCTCTAAGTGGACCAGGCGGTGGCTAGCCAAAAACATTCAGTACTTC.

This clonotype was counted only a few times. V and J are TRBV20-1 and TRBJ1-6; perhaps TRBD1 as D (6 bases). The CDR3 is made up of 12 amino acids. With 0 bases removed from V and 13 bases from J, the gap between germline ends came to 10 bases. Germline V gives CDR1 DFQATT, CDR2 SNEGSKA (reference sequence). CDR3 DNA: TGCAGTGCTAGAGATGCAGGGGCCCCCCTCCACTTT. Translating gives CSARDAGAPLHF.

Many counts were recorded for this clonotype. The rearrangement uses TRBV7-9 and TRBJ2-3; D remains unclear. The CDR3 runs 11 residues. From germline, CDR1 is SEHNR and CDR2 FQNEAQ (reference sequence). Trimming shortened V by 11 bases and J by 1 base, and 7 bases separated the two germline ends. The CDR3 nucleotides read TGTGCCTCAGAGGGCACAGATACGCAGTATTTT. Protein product: CASEGTDTQYF.

This clonotype was detected only a few times. The chain joins TRBV29-1 to TRBJ1-1; D is perhaps TRBD1 (5 bases). Germline-derived CDR1 and CDR2 are SQVTM and ANQGSEA. This CDR3 has 13 residues. Trimming took off 3 bases at V and 3 bases at J, with 11 bases between the two ends. CDR3 bases: TGCAGCGTTGAGTACAGGAGGGACACTGAAGCTTTCTTT. Translating gives CSVEYRRDTEAFF.

V is TRBV4-2 and J is TRBJ2-3, with D possibly being TRBD2 (5 bases). CDR3 length: 15 amino acids. V lost 1 base and J lost 1, with 9 bases in between. Germline-derived CDR1 and CDR2 are LGHNA and YNFKEQ. CDR3 in amino acids: CASSQGEPGTDTQYF. In DNA form, the CDR3 reads TGTGCCAGCAGCCAAGGGGAGCCCGGCACAGATACGCAGTATTTT.